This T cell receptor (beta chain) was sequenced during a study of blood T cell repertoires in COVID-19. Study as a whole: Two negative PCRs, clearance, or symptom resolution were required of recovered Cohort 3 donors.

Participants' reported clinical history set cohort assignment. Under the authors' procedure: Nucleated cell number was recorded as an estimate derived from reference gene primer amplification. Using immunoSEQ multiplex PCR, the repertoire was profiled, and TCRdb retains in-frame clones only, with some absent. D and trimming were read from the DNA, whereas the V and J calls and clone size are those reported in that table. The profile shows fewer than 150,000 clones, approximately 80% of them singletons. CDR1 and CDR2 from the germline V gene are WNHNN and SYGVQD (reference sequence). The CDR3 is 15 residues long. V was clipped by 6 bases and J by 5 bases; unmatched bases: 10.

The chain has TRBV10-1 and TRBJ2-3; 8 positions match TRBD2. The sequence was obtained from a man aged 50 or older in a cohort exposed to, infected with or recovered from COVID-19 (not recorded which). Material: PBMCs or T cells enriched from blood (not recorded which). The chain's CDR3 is CASSRAGVTEDTQYF. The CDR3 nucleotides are TGCGCCAGCAGCAGAGCGGGAGTCACGGAAGATACGCAGTATTTT.